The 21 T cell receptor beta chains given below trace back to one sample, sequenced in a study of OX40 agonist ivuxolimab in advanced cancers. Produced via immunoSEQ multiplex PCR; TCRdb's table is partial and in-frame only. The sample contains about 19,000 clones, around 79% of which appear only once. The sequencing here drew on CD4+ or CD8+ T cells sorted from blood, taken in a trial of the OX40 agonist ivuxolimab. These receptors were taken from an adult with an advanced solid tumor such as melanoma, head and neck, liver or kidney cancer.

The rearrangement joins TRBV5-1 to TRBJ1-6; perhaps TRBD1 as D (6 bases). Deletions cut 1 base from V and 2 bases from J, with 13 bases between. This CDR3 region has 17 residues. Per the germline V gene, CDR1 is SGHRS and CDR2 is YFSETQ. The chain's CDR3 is CASSLSAGEAYNSPLHF. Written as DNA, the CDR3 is TGCGCCAGCAGCTTGAGTGCAGGGGAGGCCTATAATTCACCCCTCCACTTT.

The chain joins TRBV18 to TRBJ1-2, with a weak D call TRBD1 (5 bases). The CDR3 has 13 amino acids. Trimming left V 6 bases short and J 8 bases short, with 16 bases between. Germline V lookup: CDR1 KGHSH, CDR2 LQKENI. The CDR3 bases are TGTGCCAGCTCGCCGAGGGGAAGGGGCGGCTACACCTTC. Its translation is CASSPRGRGGYTF.

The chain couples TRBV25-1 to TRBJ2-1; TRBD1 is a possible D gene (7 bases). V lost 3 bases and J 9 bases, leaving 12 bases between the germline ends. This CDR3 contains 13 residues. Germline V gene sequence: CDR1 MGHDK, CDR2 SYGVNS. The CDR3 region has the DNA TGTGCCAGCAGTGATTGGAGGGGGCTTGAGCAGTTCTTC. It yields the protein CASSDWRGLEQFF.

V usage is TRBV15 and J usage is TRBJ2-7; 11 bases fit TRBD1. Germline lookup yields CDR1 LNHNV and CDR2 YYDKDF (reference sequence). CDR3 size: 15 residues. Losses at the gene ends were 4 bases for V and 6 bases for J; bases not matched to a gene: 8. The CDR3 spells CATSTHRTGGSEQYF. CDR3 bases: TGTGCCACCAGCACCCACCGGACAGGGGGCAGCGAGCAGTACTTC.

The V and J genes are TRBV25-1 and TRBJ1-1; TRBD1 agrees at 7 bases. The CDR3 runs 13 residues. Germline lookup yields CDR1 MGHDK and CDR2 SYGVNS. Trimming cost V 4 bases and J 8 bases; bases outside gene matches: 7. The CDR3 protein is CASSAFPDREAFF. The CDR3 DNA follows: TGTGCCAGCAGTGCCTTTCCGGACAGGGAAGCTTTCTTT.

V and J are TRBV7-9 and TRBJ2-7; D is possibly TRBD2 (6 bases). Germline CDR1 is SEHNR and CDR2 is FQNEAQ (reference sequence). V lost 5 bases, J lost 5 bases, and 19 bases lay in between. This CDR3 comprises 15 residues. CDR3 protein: CASSPQEGEHDEQYF. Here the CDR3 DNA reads TGTGCCAGCAGCCCCCAGGAGGGAGAGCACGACGAGCAGTACTTC.

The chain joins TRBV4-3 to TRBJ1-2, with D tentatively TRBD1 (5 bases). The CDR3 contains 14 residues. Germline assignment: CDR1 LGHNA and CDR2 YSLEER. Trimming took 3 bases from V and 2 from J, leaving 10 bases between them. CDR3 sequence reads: CASSHGGTNYGYTF. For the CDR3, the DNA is TGCGCCAGCAGCCACGGGGGGACGAACTATGGCTACACCTTC.

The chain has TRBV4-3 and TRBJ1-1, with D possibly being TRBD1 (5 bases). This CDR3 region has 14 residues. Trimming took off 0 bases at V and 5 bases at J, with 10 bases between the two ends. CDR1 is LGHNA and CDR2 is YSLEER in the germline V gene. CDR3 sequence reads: CASSQDQGPTEAFF. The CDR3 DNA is TGCGCCAGCAGCCAAGACCAGGGACCAACTGAAGCTTTCTTT.

The chain's CDR3 is CASLWGETSTDTQYF. As DNA, the CDR3 is TGCGCCAGCTTGTGGGGGGAAACTAGCACAGATACGCAGTATTTT. This rearrangement joins TRBV5-1 to TRBJ2-3, with a tentative D call TRBD2 (6 bases). Trimming stripped 7 bases from V and 0 bases from J, with 15 bases between. The CDR3 extends over 15 amino acids. Germline V lookup: CDR1 SGHRS, CDR2 YFSETQ.

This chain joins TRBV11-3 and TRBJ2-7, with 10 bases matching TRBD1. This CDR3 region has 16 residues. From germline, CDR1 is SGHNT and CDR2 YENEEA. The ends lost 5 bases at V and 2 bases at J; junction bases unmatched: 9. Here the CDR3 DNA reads TGTGCCAGCAGCCCAAGGGACAGGGGAGACCCCTACGAGCAGTACTTC. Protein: CASSPRDRGDPYEQYF.

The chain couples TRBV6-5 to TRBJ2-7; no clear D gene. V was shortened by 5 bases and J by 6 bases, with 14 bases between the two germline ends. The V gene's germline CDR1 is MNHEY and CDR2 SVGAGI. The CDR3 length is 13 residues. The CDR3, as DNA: TGTGCCAGCAGTCCGAACCAGGTTGGCGAGCAGTACTTC. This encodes CASSPNQVGEQYF.

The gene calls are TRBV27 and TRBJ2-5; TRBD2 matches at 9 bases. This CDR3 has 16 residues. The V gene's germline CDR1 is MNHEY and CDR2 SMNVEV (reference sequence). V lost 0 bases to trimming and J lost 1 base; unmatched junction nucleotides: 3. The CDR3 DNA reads TGTGCCAGCAGTTTATCGGCGGGGGGGACCCAAGAGACCCAGTACTTC. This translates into CASSLSAGGTQETQYF.

CDR3 protein: CASSRRDSGNTEAFF. CDR3 in DNA: TGCGCCAGCAGCCGCCGGGACAGCGGGAACACTGAAGCTTTCTTT. This chain links TRBV4-1 with TRBJ1-1; TRBD1 matches at 7 bases. Germline V lookup: CDR1 MGHRA, CDR2 YSYEKL. Trimming cost V 4 bases and J 1 base; bases outside gene matches: 6. The CDR3 length is 15 residues.

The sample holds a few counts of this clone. In DNA, the CDR3 is TGCGCCAGCAGGTCATGGGTCGACCGGCTGAACACTGAAGCTTTCTTT. As protein: CASRSWVDRLNTEAFF. The chain links TRBV5-1 to TRBJ1-1; D gene unclear. The V gene lost 5 bases and the J gene lost 0 bases, with 17 bases spanning the gap. This CDR3 has 16 amino acids. CDR1 is SGHRS, CDR2 YFSETQ, per germline. The variable domain in full, completed from reference TRBV5-1 and TRBJ1-1, reads KAGVTQTPRYLIKTRGQQVTLSCSPISGHRSVSWYQQTPGQGLQFLFEYFSETQRNKGNFPGRFSGRQFSNSRSEMNVSTLELGDSALYLCASRSWVDRLNTEAFFGQGTRLTVV.

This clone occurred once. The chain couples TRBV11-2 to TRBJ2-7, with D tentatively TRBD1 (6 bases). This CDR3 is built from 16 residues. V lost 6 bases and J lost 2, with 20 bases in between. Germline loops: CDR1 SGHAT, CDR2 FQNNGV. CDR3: CASRPTPGHLAYEQYF. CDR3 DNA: TGTGCCAGCAGACCAACGCCGGGACACCTAGCCTACGAGCAGTACTTC.

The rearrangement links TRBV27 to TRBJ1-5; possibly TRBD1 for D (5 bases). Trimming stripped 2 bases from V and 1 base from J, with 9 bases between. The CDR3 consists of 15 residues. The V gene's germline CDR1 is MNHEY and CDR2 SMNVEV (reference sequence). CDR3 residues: CASSLGRASNQPQHF. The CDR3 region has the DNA TGTGCCAGCAGTTTAGGCAGGGCAAGCAATCAGCCCCAGCATTTT.

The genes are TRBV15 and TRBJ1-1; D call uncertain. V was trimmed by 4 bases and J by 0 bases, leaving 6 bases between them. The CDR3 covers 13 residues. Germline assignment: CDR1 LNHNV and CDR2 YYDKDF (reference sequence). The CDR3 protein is CATSTPMNTEAFF. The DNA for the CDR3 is TGTGCCACCAGCACACCAATGAACACTGAAGCTTTCTTT.

The chain's CDR3 is CSIRGTVLDEQFF. The CDR3 DNA reads TGCAGCATCAGGGGGACAGTACTCGATGAGCAGTTCTTC. The chain joins TRBV29-1 to TRBJ2-1, with TRBD1 matching 7 bases. Germline V CDR1 and CDR2: SQVTM, ANQGSEA. V gave up 8 bases and J gave up 8 bases; unmatched junction bases: 12. The CDR3 contains 13 residues.

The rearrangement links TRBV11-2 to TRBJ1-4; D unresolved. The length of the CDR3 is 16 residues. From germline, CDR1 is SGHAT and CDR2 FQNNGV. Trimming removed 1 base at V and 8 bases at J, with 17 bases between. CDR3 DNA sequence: TGTGCCAGCAGCTTAGGAGAATTGGGTTTGGGCGAAAAACTGTTTTTT. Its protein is CASSLGELGLGEKLFF.

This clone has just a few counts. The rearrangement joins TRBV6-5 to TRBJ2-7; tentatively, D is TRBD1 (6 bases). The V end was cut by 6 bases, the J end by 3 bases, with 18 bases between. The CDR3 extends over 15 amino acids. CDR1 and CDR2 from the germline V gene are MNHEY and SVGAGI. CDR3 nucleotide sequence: TGTGCCAGCAGAGCAACTTGGACAGAGAACTACGAGCAGTACTTC. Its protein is CASRATWTENYEQYF.

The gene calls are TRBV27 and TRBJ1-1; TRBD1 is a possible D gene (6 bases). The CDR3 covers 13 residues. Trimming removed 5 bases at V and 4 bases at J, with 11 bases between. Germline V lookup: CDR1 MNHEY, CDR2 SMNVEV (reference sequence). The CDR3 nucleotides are TGTGCCAGCAGTCCGGGGACACCCACTGAAGCTTTCTTT. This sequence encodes CASSPGTPTEAFF.